Below, 7 T cell receptor beta chains from the same sample are listed, as sequenced in a study of persistence of HIV-infected CD4 T cells. These receptors lack a known antigen. Sequencing used immunoSEQ version 4 in survey mode. Data came from immunoSEQ multiplex PCR; TCRdb stores just in-frame clones and leaves some out. The data contain about 43,000 clones, around 90% of them seen just once; the ten biggest clones take up 1%. This nonspecific control used anti-CD3/anti-CD28 bead stimulation of CD4+ T cells. Sorting selected CD4+ T cells upregulating both CD40 ligand and CD69. This material consisted of CD4+ T cells sorted from PBMCs after roughly 18-hour stimulation, taken from a patient who received antiretroviral therapy. All receptors come from an adult man with HIV who was CMV-seropositive.

This clone was seen only once. V is TRBV6-6 and J is TRBJ2-3; 7 nucleotides line up with TRBD2. The CDR3 loop spans 16 amino acids. Unmatched junction bases numbered 10, after V lost 6 bases and J lost 1 base. CDR1 and CDR2 (germline): MNHNY, SVGAGI (reference sequence). Written as DNA, the CDR3 is TGTGCCAGCAGCCGATCCCGCGGGGGTGGCACAGATACGCAGTATTTT. Translating it yields CASSRSRGGGTDTQYF.

The chain is built from TRBV28 and TRBJ1-1; D is unclear. This CDR3 has 14 amino acids. Germline-derived CDR1 and CDR2 are MDHEN and SYDVKM. V was pared by 8 bases and J by 0 bases, with 13 bases between. This chain's CDR3 is CASPPGRMNTEAFF. The CDR3 coding sequence is TGTGCCAGCCCCCCAGGCAGGATGAACACTGAAGCTTTCTTT.

The CDR3 bases are TGTGCCAGCAGTCGGACAGTGGAATACGAGCAGTACTTC. This gives the protein CASSRTVEYEQYF. The rearrangement links TRBV2 to TRBJ2-7, with D possibly TRBD1 on 6 matching bases. V shed 5 bases and J shed 4 bases, with 12 bases lying between them. CDR3 length equals 13 residues. CDR1 SNHLY and CDR2 FYNNEI come from the germline V gene.

This CDR3 is CASSVEGQLNTEAFF. CDR3 nucleotide sequence: TGTGCCAGCAGCGTAGAGGGACAGCTGAACACTGAAGCTTTCTTT. This sequence joins TRBV9 and TRBJ1-1, with 7 nucleotides matching TRBD1. This CDR3 is built from 15 residues. V shed 0 bases, J shed 0 bases, and the junction held 2 bases outside the gene matches. The germline V gene has CDR1 SGDLS and CDR2 YYNGEE.

The V gene is TRBV19, the J gene TRBJ2-6; TRBD1 might be the D (6 bases). Germline lookup yields CDR1 LNHDA and CDR2 SQIVND (reference sequence). The CDR3 totals 17 residues. Trimming pared 5 bases from V and 0 bases from J, leaving 14 bases between. CDR3 residues: CASSFRQVGSGANVLTF. For the CDR3, the DNA is TGTGCCAGTAGTTTTAGACAGGTTGGCTCTGGGGCCAACGTCCTGACTTTC.

CDR3 amino acids: CATRGQGEGPNYGYTF. The DNA of the CDR3 is TGTGCCACCAGGGGACAGGGGGAAGGTCCTAACTATGGCTACACCTTC. This chain connects TRBV24-1 to TRBJ1-2; 11 bases are shared with TRBD1. After removal of 7 bases from V and 0 bases from J, the junction contained 6 bases not matched to a gene. This CDR3 has 16 amino acids. CDR1 is KGHDR and CDR2 is SFDVKD in the germline V gene.

This clone was counted a single time. The chain couples TRBV5-5 to TRBJ1-1, with TRBD1 matching 8 bases. The CDR3 consists of 15 residues. Trimming at V came to 1 base and at J to 6 bases, leaving 8 bases not matched to a gene. Germline CDR1 and CDR2: SGHKS and YYEKEE (reference sequence). This chain's CDR3 is CASSLIDRGGSEAFF. In DNA, the CDR3 is TGTGCCAGCAGCTTGATTGACAGGGGAGGTTCTGAAGCTTTCTTT.